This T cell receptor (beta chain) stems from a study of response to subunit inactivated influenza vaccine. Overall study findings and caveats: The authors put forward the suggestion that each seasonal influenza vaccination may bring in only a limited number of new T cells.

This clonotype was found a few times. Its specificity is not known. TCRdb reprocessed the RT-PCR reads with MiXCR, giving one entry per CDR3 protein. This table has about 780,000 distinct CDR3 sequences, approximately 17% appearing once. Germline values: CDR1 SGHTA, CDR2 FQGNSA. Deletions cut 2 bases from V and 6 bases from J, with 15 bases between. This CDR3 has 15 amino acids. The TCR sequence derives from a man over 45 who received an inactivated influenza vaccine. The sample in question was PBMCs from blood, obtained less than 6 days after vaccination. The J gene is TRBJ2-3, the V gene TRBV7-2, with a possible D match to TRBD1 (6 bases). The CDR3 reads CASSLQTGNGDTQYF. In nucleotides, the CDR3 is TGTGCCAGCAGCTTACAGACAGGCAATGGGGATACGCAGTATTTT.